These 6 T cell receptor beta chains share one sample of origin, sequenced in a study of blood T cells in healthy people across ages. With a J-beta primer mix and a sample-barcoded 5' primer, a second PCR ran about 6 to 11 cycles. In TCRdb, the 5' RACE reads were re-called with MiXCR into one record per CDR3 protein. Altogether about a million distinct CDR3 sequences are present, around 49% being singletons, with the ten largest covering around an eighth. Sequencing input: blood. The receptors were sampled from a man aged 25-40 years in good health.

Many counts were recorded for this clonotype. The chain joins TRBV20-1 to TRBJ2-3; TRBD2 agrees at 8 bases. The CDR3 totals 17 residues. V shed 2 bases, J shed 4 bases, and the junction held 14 bases outside the gene matches. The germline gives CDR1 DFQATT, CDR2 SNEGSKA (reference sequence). This CDR3 is CSARFFIAGTGADTQYF. The DNA of the CDR3 is TGCAGTGCTAGATTTTTTATAGCGGGGACGGGCGCAGATACGCAGTATTTT.

The chain joins TRBV7-2 to TRBJ2-7; 10 nucleotides agree with TRBD1. This CDR3 comprises 14 residues. Trimming cost V 6 bases and J 6 bases; bases outside gene matches: 8. Germline V gene sequence: CDR1 SGHTA, CDR2 FQGNSA. CDR3 bases: TGTGCCAGCAGTTTCTGGACAGGGGGGCGCGAGCAGTACTTC. The encoded protein is CASSFWTGGREQYF.

The genes are TRBV7-9 and TRBJ1-2; D is unresolved. Germline CDR1 SEHNR, CDR2 FQNEAQ (reference sequence). The CDR3 consists of 15 residues. The V and J ends lost 0 bases and 8 bases respectively, with 16 bases between them. Here the CDR3 DNA reads TGTGCCAGCAGCTTAGCTGCAGGCTCCAAATGGGGCTACACCTTC. It is translated as CASSLAAGSKWGYTF.

There are a few counts of this clonotype. The chain uses TRBV7-2 and TRBJ1-5; D remains unclear. The CDR3 consists of 13 residues. Trimming removed 0 bases from V and 5 bases from J, with 5 bases in between. CDR1 SGHTA and CDR2 FQGNSA come from the germline V gene. CDR3 sequence reads: CASSLAAYQPQHF. The CDR3 DNA is TGTGCCAGCAGCTTAGCAGCCTATCAGCCCCAGCATTTT.

The chain couples TRBV6-1 to TRBJ2-5; 7 nucleotides agree with TRBD1. The CDR3 loop spans 15 amino acids. Unmatched junction bases numbered 9, after V lost 3 bases and J lost 5 bases. The germline V gene has CDR1 MNHNS and CDR2 SASEGT. Here the CDR3 DNA reads TGTGCCAGCAGTGACGGCCCACAGGGGTGGGAGACCCAGTACTTC. It yields the protein CASSDGPQGWETQYF.

In DNA, the CDR3 is TGCGCCAGCAGCCAACCTACGGACTCGGGGCGCAAGAATACGCAGTATTTT. Protein product: CASSQPTDSGRKNTQYF. The chain is built from TRBV4-1 and TRBJ2-3; D may correspond to TRBD1 or TRBD2 (5 bases each). V was pared by 2 bases and J by 7 bases, with 22 bases between. Per germline, CDR1 MGHRA and CDR2 YSYEKL. The CDR3 contains 17 residues.